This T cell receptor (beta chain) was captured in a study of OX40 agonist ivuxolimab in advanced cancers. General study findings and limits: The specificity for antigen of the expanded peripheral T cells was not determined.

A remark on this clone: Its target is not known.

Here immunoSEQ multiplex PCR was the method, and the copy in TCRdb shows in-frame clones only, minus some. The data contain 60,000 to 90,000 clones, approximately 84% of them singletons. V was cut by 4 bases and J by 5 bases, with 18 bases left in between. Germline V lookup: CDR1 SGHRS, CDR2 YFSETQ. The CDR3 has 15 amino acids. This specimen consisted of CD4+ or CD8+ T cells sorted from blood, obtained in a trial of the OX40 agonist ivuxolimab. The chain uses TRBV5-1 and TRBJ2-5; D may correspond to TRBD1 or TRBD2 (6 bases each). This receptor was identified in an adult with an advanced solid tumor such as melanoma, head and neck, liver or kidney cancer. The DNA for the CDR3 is TGCGCCAGCAGCCCCTTCACTGTAGGGGGGGAGACCCAGTACTTC. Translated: CASSPFTVGGETQYF.